The 9 T cell receptor beta chains in this list originate from one sample, sequenced in a study of shared clonotypes between healthy human individuals. Here immunoSEQ multiplex PCR was the method, and the copy in TCRdb shows in-frame clones only, minus some. The data show around 480,000 clones, with over 60% seen just once and approximately 12% held by the top ten. Sequencing was done on a sample of PBMCs. The receptors here all came from a woman aged 40-49 years in good health. Some clones in this sample may be carry-over from other donors' samples.

Details on this clone: The sample carries other DNA sequences with the same CDR3. The genes are TRBV27 and TRBJ2-2, with D unresolved. Per the germline V gene, CDR1 is MNHEY and CDR2 is SMNVEV (reference sequence). The CDR3 is 13 amino acids. Between the trimmed V and J ends, which lost 2 bases and 5 bases, there was a span of 6 bases. The CDR3 nucleotides read TGTGCCAGCAGTTTAGGTATTACCGGGGAGCTGTTTTTT. As protein: CASSLGITGELFF.

This sequence joins TRBV10-3 and TRBJ2-5; the match to TRBD1 covers 10 bases. The DNA matches TRBJ2-7 better at its end, which makes the J call doubtful. The CDR3 sequence is 14 residues long. Germline CDR1 reads ENHRY; CDR2 reads SYGVKD. The CDR3 coding sequence is TGTGCCATCACCACCGGACAGGGGGGGTACGAGCAGTACTTC. This sequence encodes CAITTGQGGYEQYF.

The table lists this clone with a count of one. The J gene is TRBJ2-3, the V gene TRBV9; D unresolved. With 3 bases removed from V and 6 bases from J, the gap between germline ends came to 5 bases. The CDR3 spans 11 residues. Germline V gives CDR1 SGDLS, CDR2 YYNGEE. The CDR3 here is CASSEIDTQYF. CDR3 in DNA: TGTGCCAGCAGCGAGATCGATACGCAGTATTTT. The full variable domain, with the rest looked up from reference TRBV9 and TRBJ2-3, is DSGVTQTPKHLITATGQRVTLRCSPRSGDLSVYWYQQSLDQGLQFLIQYYNGEERAKGNILERFSAQQFPDLHSELNLSSLELGDSALYFCASSEIDTQYFGPGTRLTVL.

This chain uses TRBV4-3 with TRBJ2-2; D ambiguous. The V and J ends lost 0 bases and 0 bases respectively, with 8 bases between them. The CDR3 loop spans 16 amino acids. Per the germline V gene, CDR1 is LGHNA and CDR2 is YSLEER. This chain's CDR3 is CASSQDSTPNTGELFF. CDR3 bases: TGCGCCAGCAGCCAAGATTCAACACCGAACACCGGGGAGCTGTTTTTT.

This rearrangement joins TRBV6-4 to TRBJ1-2; 9 positions match TRBD1. Per germline, CDR1 MRHNA and CDR2 SNTAGT. CDR3 length equals 12 residues. V dropped 10 bases and J dropped 8; count of bases not matched to a gene: 8. The CDR3 sequence: CAIPTGGWGYTF. DNA of the CDR3: TGTGCCATCCCTACAGGGGGCTGGGGCTACACCTTC.

The CDR3 coding sequence is TGTGCCAGCTCACCCCTGCCGACTAGCGGGAGATGGGAGACCCAGTACTTC. Protein sequence: CASSPLPTSGRWETQYF. The chain uses TRBV18 and TRBJ2-5, with 12 positions matching TRBD2. V dropped 3 bases and J dropped 5; count of bases not matched to a gene: 10. CDR3 length: 17 amino acids. Germline V gives CDR1 KGHSH, CDR2 LQKENI.

CDR3 bases: TGTGCCAGCAGCGCAGGACCTGGGTCCTACGAGCAGTACTTC. Translation gives CASSAGPGSYEQYF. This chain joins TRBV9 and TRBJ2-7; D gene ambiguous. The CDR3 is 14 residues long. From germline, CDR1 is SGDLS and CDR2 YYNGEE. Trimming removed 3 bases from V and 1 base from J, with 11 bases in between.

V is TRBV18 and J is TRBJ2-7; maybe TRBD2 (5 bases). Germline lookup yields CDR1 KGHSH and CDR2 LQKENI. There are 15 residues in the CDR3. Trimming stripped 2 bases from V and 5 bases from J, with 16 bases between. DNA for the CDR3: TGTGCCAGCTCACCAAAGGCGGGCGAGTCCCACGAGCAGTACTTC. Translation gives CASSPKAGESHEQYF.

The rearrangement links TRBV30 to TRBJ1-5; D gene ambiguous. CDR3 size: 12 residues. With 0 bases removed from V and 5 bases from J, the gap between germline ends came to 5 bases. Per the germline V gene, CDR1 is GTSNPN and CDR2 is SVGIG (reference sequence). The CDR3 spells CAWSVMDQPQHF. The CDR3 nucleotides are TGTGCCTGGAGTGTTATGGATCAGCCCCAGCATTTT. The variable domain in full, with the rest retrieved from reference TRBV30 and TRBJ1-5, is SQTIHQWPATLVQPVGSPLSLECTVEGTSNPNLYWYRQAAGRGLQLLFYSVGIGQISSEVPQNLSASRPQDRQFILSSKKLLLSDSGFYLCAWSVMDQPQHFGDGTRLSIL.